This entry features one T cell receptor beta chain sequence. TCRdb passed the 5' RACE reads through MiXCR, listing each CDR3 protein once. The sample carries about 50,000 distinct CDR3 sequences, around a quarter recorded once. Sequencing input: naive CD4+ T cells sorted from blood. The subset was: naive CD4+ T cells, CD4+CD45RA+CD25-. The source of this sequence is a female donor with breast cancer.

Here the CDR3 reads CASSELWGQTPNYGYTF. CDR3 nucleotides: TGTGCCAGCAGTGAATTATGGGGACAGACTCCTAACTATGGCTACACCTTC. The V gene is TRBV6-1, the J gene TRBJ1-2; 7 nucleotides align to TRBD1. The CDR3 extends over 17 amino acids. The germline V gene has CDR1 MNHNS and CDR2 SASEGT. V was clipped by 2 bases and J by 0 bases; unmatched bases: 9.